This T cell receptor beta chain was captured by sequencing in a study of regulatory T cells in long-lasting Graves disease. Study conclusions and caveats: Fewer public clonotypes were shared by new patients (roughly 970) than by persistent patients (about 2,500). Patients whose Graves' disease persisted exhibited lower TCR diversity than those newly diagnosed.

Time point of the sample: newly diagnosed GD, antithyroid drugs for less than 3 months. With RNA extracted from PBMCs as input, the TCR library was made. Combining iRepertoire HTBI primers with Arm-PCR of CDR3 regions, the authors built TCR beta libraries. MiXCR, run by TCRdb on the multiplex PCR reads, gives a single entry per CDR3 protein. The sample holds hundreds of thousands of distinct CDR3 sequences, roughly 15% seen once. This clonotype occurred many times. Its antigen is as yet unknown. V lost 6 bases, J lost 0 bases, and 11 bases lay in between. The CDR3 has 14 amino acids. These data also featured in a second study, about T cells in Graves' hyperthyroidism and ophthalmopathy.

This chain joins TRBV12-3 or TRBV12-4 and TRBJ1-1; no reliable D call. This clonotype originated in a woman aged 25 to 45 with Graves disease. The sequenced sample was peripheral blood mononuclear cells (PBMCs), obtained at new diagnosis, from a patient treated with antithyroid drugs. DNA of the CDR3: TGTGCCAGCAGGGCGGGAGTCATGAACACTGAAGCTTTCTTT. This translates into CASRAGVMNTEAFF.